This T cell receptor (beta chain) comes out of a study of T cells after yellow fever vaccination. Study-wide background: Where fractions had low cell numbers, libraries were prepared from them with the SMART-Seq v4 Ultra Low Input RNA kit.

V lost 3 bases and J 3 bases, leaving 15 bases between the germline ends. Germline V gene lookup returns CDR1 SGHTA and CDR2 FQGNSA. This CDR3 region has 15 residues. In TCRdb, the 5' RACE reads were re-called with MiXCR into one record per CDR3 protein. The sample includes about 400,000 distinct CDR3 sequences, 6.2% of them seen just once. Study-wide points: Clonotypes found in both CD4 and CD8 compartments made up a small share. Re-detected after boosting: most primary clones, about 95% of CD4 and under 90% of CD8.

Concerning this clonotype: Its antigen is not known.

The rearrangement links TRBV7-2 to TRBJ2-7; D is tentatively TRBD1 or TRBD2 (5 bases each). This TCR was recovered from a man aged 25-40 years who received the YFV17D yellow fever vaccine. The sample in question was PBMCs, obtained 5 days after the yellow fever booster vaccination. For the CDR3, the DNA is TGTGCCAGCAGCTTCCGGGACCCGCCCATCTACGAGCAGTACTTC. Encoded protein: CASSFRDPPIYEQYF.